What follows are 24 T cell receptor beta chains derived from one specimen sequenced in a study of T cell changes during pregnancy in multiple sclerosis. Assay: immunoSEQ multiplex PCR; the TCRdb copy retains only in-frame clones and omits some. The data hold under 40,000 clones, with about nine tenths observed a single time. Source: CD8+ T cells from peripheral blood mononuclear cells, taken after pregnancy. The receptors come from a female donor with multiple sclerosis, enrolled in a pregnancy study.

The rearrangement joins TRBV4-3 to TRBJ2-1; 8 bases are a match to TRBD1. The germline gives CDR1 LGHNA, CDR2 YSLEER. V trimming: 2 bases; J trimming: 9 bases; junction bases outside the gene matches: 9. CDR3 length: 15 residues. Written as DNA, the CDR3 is TGCGCCAGCAGCCAATTTGATGCAGGGGGCGGTGAGCAGTTCTTC. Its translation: CASSQFDAGGGEQFF.

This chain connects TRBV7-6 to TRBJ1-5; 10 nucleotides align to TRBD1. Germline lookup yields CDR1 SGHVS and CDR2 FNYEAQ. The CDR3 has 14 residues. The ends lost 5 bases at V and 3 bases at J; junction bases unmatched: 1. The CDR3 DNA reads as TGTGCCAGCAGCGGGACAGGGGTCAATCAGCCCCAGCATTTT. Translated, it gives CASSGTGVNQPQHF.

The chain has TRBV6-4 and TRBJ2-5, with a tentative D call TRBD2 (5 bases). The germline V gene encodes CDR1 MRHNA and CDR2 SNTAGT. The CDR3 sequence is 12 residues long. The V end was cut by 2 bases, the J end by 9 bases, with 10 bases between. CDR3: CASSDPSGAQYF. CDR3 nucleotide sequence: TGTGCCAGCAGTGACCCCAGCGGTGCCCAGTACTTC.

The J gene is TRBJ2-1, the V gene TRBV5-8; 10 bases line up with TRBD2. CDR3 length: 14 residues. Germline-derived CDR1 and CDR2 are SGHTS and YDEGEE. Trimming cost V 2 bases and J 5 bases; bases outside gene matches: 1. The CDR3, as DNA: TGTGCCAGCAGCTTAGCGGGGGGGCACAATGAGCAGTTCTTC. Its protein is CASSLAGGHNEQFF.

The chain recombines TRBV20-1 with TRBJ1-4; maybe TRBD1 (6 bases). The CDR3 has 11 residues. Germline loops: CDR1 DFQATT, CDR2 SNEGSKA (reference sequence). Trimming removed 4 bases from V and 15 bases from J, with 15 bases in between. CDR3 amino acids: CSATRGGALFF. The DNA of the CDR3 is TGCAGTGCTACGAGGGGGGGCGCATTGTTTTTT.

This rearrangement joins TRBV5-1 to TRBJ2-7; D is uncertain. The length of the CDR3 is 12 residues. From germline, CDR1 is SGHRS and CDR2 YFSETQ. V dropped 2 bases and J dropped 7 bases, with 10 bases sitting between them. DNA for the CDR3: TGCGCCAGCAGCTTTGGGTCGGGTGAGCAGTACTTC. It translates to CASSFGSGEQYF.

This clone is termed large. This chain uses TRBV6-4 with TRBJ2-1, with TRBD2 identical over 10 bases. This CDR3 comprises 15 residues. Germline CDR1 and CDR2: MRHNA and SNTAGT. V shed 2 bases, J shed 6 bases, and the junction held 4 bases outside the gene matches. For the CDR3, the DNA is TGTGCCAGCAGTGACAGCGGGGGGGCAAGCAATGAGCAGTTCTTC. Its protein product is CASSDSGGASNEQFF.

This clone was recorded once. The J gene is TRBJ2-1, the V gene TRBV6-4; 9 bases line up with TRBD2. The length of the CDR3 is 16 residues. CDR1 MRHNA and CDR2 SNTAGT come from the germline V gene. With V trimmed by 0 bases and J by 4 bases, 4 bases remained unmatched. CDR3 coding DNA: TGTGCCAGCAGTGACTCAGAAGCGGGGGGATACAATGAGCAGTTCTTC. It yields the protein CASSDSEAGGYNEQFF.

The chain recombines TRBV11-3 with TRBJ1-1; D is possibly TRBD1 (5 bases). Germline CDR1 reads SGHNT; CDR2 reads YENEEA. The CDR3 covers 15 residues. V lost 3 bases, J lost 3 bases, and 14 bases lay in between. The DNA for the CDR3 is TGTGCCAGCAGCTTCTCAGGGCGGGGAGACACTGAAGCTTTCTTT. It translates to CASSFSGRGDTEAFF.

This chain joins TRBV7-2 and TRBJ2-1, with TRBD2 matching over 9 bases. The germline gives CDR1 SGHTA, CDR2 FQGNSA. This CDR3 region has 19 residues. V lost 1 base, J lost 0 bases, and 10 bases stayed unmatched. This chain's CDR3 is CASSLVAGGPSPSYNEQFF. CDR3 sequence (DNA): TGTGCCAGCAGCTTAGTGGCGGGGGGGCCGTCTCCCTCCTACAATGAGCAGTTCTTC.

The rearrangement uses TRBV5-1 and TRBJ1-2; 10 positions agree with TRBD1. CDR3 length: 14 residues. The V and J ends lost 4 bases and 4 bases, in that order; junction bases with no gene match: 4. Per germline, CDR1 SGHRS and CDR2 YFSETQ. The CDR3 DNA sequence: TGCGCCAGCAGCGAGACAGGGGGCGGCTATGGCTACACCTTC. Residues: CASSETGGGYGYTF.

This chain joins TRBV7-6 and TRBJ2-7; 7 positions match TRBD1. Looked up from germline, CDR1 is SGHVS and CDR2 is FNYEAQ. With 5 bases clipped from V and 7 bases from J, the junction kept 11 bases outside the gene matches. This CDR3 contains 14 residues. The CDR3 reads CASSKDRTGWEQYF. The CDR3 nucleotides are TGTGCCAGCAGCAAGGACAGGACAGGTTGGGAGCAGTACTTC.

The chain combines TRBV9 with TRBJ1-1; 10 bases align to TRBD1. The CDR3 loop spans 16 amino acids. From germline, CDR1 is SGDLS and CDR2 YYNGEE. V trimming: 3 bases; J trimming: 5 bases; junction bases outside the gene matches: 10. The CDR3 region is CASSGRPGTGETEAFF. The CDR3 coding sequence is TGTGCCAGCAGCGGGCGACCCGGGACAGGGGAAACTGAAGCTTTCTTT.

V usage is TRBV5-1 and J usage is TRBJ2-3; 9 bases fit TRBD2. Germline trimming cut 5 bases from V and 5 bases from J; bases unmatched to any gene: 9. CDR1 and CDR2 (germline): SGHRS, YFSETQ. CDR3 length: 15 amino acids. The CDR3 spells CASRLGRGGRDTQYF. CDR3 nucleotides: TGCGCCAGCAGGCTGGGGCGGGGGGGCAGAGATACGCAGTATTTT.

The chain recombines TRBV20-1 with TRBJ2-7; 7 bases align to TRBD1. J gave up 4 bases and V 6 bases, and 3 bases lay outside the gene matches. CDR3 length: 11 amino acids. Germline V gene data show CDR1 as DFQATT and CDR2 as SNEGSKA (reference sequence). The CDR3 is CSALQGYEQYF. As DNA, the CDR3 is TGCAGTGCGCTACAGGGGTACGAGCAGTACTTC.

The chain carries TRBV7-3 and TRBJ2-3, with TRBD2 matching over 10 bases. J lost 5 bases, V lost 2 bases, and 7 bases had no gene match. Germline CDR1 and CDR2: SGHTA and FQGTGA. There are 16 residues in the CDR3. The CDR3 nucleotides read TGTGCCAGCAGCTTACCAGCGGGGGGGCAGCTAGATACGCAGTATTTT. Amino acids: CASSLPAGGQLDTQYF.

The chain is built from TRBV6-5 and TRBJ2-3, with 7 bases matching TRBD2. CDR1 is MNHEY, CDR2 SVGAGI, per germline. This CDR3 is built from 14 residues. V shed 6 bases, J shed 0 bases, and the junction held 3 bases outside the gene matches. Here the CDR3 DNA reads TGTGCCAGCAGCGATAGCGGGAGCACAGATACGCAGTATTTT. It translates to CASSDSGSTDTQYF.

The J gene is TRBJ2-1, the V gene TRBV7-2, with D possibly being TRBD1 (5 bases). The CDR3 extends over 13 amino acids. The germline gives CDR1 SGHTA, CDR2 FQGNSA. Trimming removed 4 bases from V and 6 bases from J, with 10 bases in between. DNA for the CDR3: TGTGCCAGCAGCTCCACAGGCCTCAATGAGCAGTTCTTC. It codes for CASSSTGLNEQFF.

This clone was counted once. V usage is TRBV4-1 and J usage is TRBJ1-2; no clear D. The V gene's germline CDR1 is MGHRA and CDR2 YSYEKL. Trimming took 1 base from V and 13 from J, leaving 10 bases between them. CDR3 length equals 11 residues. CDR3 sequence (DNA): TGCGCCAGCAGCCAAGGCCCCGAGATCACCTTC. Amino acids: CASSQGPEITF.

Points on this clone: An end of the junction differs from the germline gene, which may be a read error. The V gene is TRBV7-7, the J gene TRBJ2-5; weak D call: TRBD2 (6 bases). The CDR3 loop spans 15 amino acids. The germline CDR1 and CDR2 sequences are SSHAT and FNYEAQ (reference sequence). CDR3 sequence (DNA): TGTGCTAGCAGCTTGTCCATACTAGCTACAGAGACCCAGTACTTC. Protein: CASSLSILATETQYF.

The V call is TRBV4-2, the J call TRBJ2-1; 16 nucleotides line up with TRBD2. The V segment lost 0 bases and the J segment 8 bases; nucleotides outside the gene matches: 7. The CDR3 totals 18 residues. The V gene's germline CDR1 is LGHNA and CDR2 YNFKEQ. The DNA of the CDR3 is TGTGCCAGCAGCCAAGACCCACCCGGGACTAGCGGGGGGGATGAGCAGTTCTTC. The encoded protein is CASSQDPPGTSGGDEQFF.

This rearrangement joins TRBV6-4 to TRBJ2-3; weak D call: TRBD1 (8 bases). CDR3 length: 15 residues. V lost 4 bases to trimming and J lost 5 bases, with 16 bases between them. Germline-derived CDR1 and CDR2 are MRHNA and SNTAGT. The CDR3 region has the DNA TGTGCCAGCAGTGGTGGACAGGGAGGGAGAGATACGCAGTATTTT. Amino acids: CASSGGQGGRDTQYF.

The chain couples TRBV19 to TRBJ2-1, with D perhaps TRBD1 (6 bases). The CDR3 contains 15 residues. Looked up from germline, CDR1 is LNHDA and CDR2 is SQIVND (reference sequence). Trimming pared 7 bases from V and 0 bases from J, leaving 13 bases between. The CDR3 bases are TGTGCCAGTACCTCAGGGGATTTCTCCTACAATGAGCAGTTCTTC. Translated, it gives CASTSGDFSYNEQFF.

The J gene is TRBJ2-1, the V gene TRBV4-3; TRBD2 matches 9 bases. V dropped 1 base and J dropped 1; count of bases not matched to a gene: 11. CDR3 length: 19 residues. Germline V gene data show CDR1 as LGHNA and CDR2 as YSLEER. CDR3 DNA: TGCGCCAGCAGCCAAGGGAGATTATGGCGGGGGGGATCCTACAATGAGCAGTTCTTC. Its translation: CASSQGRLWRGGSYNEQFF.